These T cell receptor beta chains were read from a single sample in a study of blood T cells in healthy people across ages. A single record per CDR3 protein comes from TCRdb applying MiXCR to the 5' RACE reads. The data hold 500,000 to 650,000 distinct CDR3 sequences, with roughly a quarter observed a single time. The same data also contributed to another study, on T cells of mothers and their children.

Sequencing was carried out using blood. The receptors shown here come from a boy between 2 and 10 years old in good health. The CDR3 runs from the conserved cysteine through the conserved F or W. D genes are given only for firm matches. A row's size may be missing; if present it is once, few, many or a size class.

abundance: NA
d_gene: TRBD1
v_gene: TRBV3-1
j_gene: TRBJ1-6
CDR3aa: CASSQVGQGSSPLHF
CDR3nt: TGTGCCAGCAGCCAAGTCGGACAGGGGTCTTCACCCCTCCACTTT

abundance: few
d_gene: TRBD2
v_gene: TRBV7-2
j_gene: TRBJ2-7
CDR3aa: CASSSRPGLAYEQYF
CDR3nt: TGTGCCAGCAGCTCTAGACCCGGACTAGCCTACGAGCAGTACTTC

abundance: NA
d_gene: NA
v_gene: TRBV25-1
j_gene: TRBJ2-5
CDR3aa: CASSEAGLLSEETQYF
CDR3nt: TGTGCCAGCAGTGAGGCAGGGCTATTATCCGAGGAGACCCAGTACTTC

abundance: few
d_gene: NA
v_gene: TRBV9
j_gene: TRBJ2-1
CDR3aa: CASSVQGGLVYNEQFF
CDR3nt: TGTGCCAGCAGCGTACAAGGAGGCCTAGTATACAATGAGCAGTTCTTC

abundance: once
d_gene: NA
v_gene: TRBV10-3
j_gene: TRBJ2-3
CDR3aa: CAIRGGQLITDTQYF
CDR3nt: TGTGCCATCAGAGGGGGACAACTAATAACAGATACGCAGTATTTT

abundance: few
d_gene: TRBD1
v_gene: TRBV7-8
j_gene: TRBJ2-1
CDR3aa: CASSRQGRAGNNEQFF
CDR3nt: TGTGCCAGCAGCCGACAGGGGAGAGCGGGTAACAATGAGCAGTTCTTC

abundance: NA
d_gene: TRBD2
v_gene: TRBV12-3/TRBV12-4
j_gene: TRBJ2-7
CDR3aa: CASSAHGTSVDGSEQYF
CDR3nt: TGTGCCAGCAGTGCACACGGGACTAGCGTGGATGGGAGCGAGCAGTACTTC

abundance: few
d_gene: TRBD1
v_gene: TRBV18
j_gene: TRBJ1-5
CDR3aa: CASSPLTGSEQPQHF
CDR3nt: TGTGCCAGCTCACCCTTGACAGGGTCTGAGCAGCCCCAGCATTTT

abundance: few
d_gene: TRBD1
v_gene: TRBV12-3/TRBV12-4
j_gene: TRBJ2-5
CDR3aa: CATREGAGIETQYF
CDR3nt: TGTGCCACCCGAGAGGGGGCAGGAATAGAGACCCAGTACTTC

abundance: NA
d_gene: NA
v_gene: TRBV24-1
j_gene: TRBJ1-2
CDR3aa: CATSEDGTYGYTF
CDR3nt: TGTGCCACCAGTGAAGACGGCACTTATGGCTACACCTTC

abundance: NA
d_gene: TRBD1
v_gene: TRBV7-2
j_gene: TRBJ2-4
CDR3aa: CASSLVGQGENIQYF
CDR3nt: TGTGCCAGCAGCTTAGTTGGACAGGGGGAAAACATTCAGTACTTC

abundance: many
d_gene: TRBD2
v_gene: TRBV25-1
j_gene: TRBJ2-5
CDR3aa: CASSRSSGSDSETQYF
CDR3nt: TGTGCCAGCAGTAGGTCTAGCGGGAGTGACTCGGAGACCCAGTACTTC

abundance: NA
d_gene: TRBD2
v_gene: TRBV11-2
j_gene: TRBJ2-3
CDR3aa: CASSLAVRGAPRYF
CDR3nt: TGTGCCAGCAGCTTAGCTGTGCGGGGGGCCCCAAGGTATTTT

abundance: NA
d_gene: TRBD2
v_gene: TRBV27
j_gene: TRBJ2-7
CDR3aa: CASSFSGSFTYEQYF
CDR3nt: TGTGCCAGCAGTTTTAGCGGGAGTTTTACCTACGAGCAGTACTTC

abundance: NA
d_gene: TRBD2
v_gene: TRBV6-1
j_gene: TRBJ2-7
CDR3aa: CASSKGTSQVKWQYF
CDR3nt: TGTGCCAGCAGTAAAGGGACTAGCCAGGTGAAATGGCAGTACTTC

abundance: few
d_gene: NA
v_gene: TRBV7-9
j_gene: TRBJ1-2
CDR3aa: CASSLVDPGGYGYTF
CDR3nt: TGTGCCAGCAGCTTAGTCGACCCGGGCGGCTATGGCTACACCTTC

abundance: few
d_gene: NA
v_gene: TRBV5-5
j_gene: TRBJ2-2
CDR3aa: CASSLVSTGELFF
CDR3nt: TGTGCCAGCAGCTTGGTGAGCACCGGGGAGCTGTTTTTT

abundance: NA
d_gene: TRBD2
v_gene: TRBV3-1
j_gene: TRBJ2-5
CDR3aa: CASSQGSTSGYGATQYF
CDR3nt: TGTGCCAGCAGCCAAGGGTCGACTAGCGGGTACGGGGCGACCCAGTACTTC